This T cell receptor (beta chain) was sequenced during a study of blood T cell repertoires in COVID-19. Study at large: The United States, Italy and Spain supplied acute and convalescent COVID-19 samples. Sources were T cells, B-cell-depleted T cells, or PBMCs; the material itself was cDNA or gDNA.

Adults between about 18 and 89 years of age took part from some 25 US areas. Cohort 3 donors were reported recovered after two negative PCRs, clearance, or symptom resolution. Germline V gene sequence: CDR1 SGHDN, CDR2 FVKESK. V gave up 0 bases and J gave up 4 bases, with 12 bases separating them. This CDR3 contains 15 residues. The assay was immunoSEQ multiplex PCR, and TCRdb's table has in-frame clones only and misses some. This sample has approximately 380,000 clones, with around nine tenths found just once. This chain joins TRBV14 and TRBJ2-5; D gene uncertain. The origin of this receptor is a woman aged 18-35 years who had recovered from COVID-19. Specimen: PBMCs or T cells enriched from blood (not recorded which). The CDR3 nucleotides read TGTGCCAGCAGCCAAGATCCGGTGCTGGTAGAGACCCAGTACTTC. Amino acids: CASSQDPVLVETQYF. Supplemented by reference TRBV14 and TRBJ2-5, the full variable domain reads EAGVTQFPSHSVIEKGQTVTLRCDPISGHDNLYWYRRVMGKEIKFLLHFVKESKQDESGMPNNRFLAERTGGTYSTLKVQPAELEDSGVYFCASSQDPVLVETQYFGPGTRLLVL.